The rows below give T cell receptor beta chains drawn from one sample of a study of cytomegalovirus exposure and HLA in healthy donors. The assay was immunoSEQ multiplex PCR, and TCRdb's table has in-frame clones only and misses some. Seen here are around 150,000 clones, about 75% observed once, and the top ten hold about 4.1%. Source material: PBMCs. The receptor set was obtained from a man aged 55 to 70 in good health and CMV-seronegative. CDR3s include the opening cysteine and the closing phenylalanine or tryptophan. The D gene is left open where the match is weak. Only some rows state a clone size, as once, few, many or a class for expanded clones.

d_call	clone_size	j_call	v_call	cdr3_nt	cdr3_aa
TRBD1	.	TRBJ1-5	TRBV19	TGTGCCAGTACCGTTCTGGACAGGTTGAATCAGCCCCAGCATTTT	CASTVLDRLNQPQHF
.	few	TRBJ1-2	TRBV28	TGTGCCAGCGGAGGGTATGGCTACACCTTC	CASGGYGYTF
TRBD1	.	TRBJ1-5	TRBV6-5	TGTGCCAGCAGTTACTCGAGTCAGGGGGGTAATCAGCCCCAGCATTTT	CASSYSSQGGNQPQHF
.	.	TRBJ1-2	TRBV4-3	TGCGCCAGCAGCCAAGACAGGGAGGTAAACTATGGCTACACCTTC	CASSQDREVNYGYTF
TRBD2	.	TRBJ2-7	TRBV11-1	TGTGCCAGCAGCGCCCGACTAGCGGGGGGCTACGAGCAGTACTTC	CASSARLAGGYEQYF
.	.	TRBJ2-3	TRBV11-3	TGTGCCAGCAGCTTAGGCGGGGCTAGCACAGATACGCAGTATTTT	CASSLGGASTDTQYF
.	.	TRBJ2-5	TRBV7-9	TGTGCCAGCAGTCTTCAAGAGACCCAGTACTTC	CASSLQETQYF
TRBD1	.	TRBJ1-1	TRBV28	TGTGCCAGCACGACGTACCGGACAGGGGGCTATAGGAACACTGAAGCTTTCTTT	CASTTYRTGGYRNTEAFF
.	.	TRBJ2-5	TRBV5-1	TGCGCCAGCAGCAACAGGTTCGAGACCCAGTACTTC	CASSNRFETQYF
.	.	TRBJ1-4	TRBV5-1	TGCGCCAGCAGCTTGGAACAGGGAGGGGTCCTAACTAATGAAAAACTGTTTTTT	CASSLEQGGVLTNEKLFF
.	few	TRBJ1-2	TRBV9	TGTGCCAGCAGCGCAGACAGCTCTAACTATGGCTACACCTTC	CASSADSSNYGYTF
.	.	TRBJ1-4	TRBV9	TGTGCCAGCAGCCTGACCCCCGGGACTTTGGGGGAAAAACTGTTTTTT	CASSLTPGTLGEKLFF
.	.	TRBJ2-3	TRBV6-1	TGTGCCAGCTTGACGGGAGTGGCAGATACGCAGTATTTT	CASLTGVADTQYF
.	once	TRBJ2-5	TRBV6-1	TGTGCCAGCAGACCAGACAGGGCGGGGGAGACCCAGTACTTC	CASRPDRAGETQYF
.	.	TRBJ2-1	TRBV6-6	TGTGCCAGCAGTTACTCCCGGGATTCGAATGAGCAGTTCTTC	CASSYSRDSNEQFF
.	.	TRBJ2-2	TRBV6-6	TGTGCCAGCAGTTACCTGCAGACGAACACCGGGGAGCTGTTTTTT	CASSYLQTNTGELFF
TRBD1	.	TRBJ2-5	TRBV7-2	TGTGCCAGCAGCGGGACAGGGGAGAAGGAGACCCAGTACTTC	CASSGTGEKETQYF
.	.	TRBJ2-7	TRBV29-1	TGCAGCGTTGCAGGGGAACTAAGGGCCTACGAGCAGTACTTC	CSVAGELRAYEQYF
TRBD1	.	TRBJ1-1	TRBV2	TGTGCCAGCAGTAGGGACAGCCCGAACACTGAAGCTTTCTTT	CASSRDSPNTEAFF
TRBD2	.	TRBJ2-3	TRBV7-2	TGTGCCAGCAGCCAGGGACTAGTTGCAGATACGCAGTATTTT	CASSQGLVADTQYF
.	.	TRBJ1-6	TRBV2	TGTGCCAGCAATCGGAGGAGGCAACTTAATTCACCCCTCCACTTT	CASNRRRQLNSPLHF
TRBD1	.	TRBJ1-6	TRBV25-1	TGTGCCAGCAGTTCAAACAGGGGGGATAATTCACCCCTCCACTTT	CASSSNRGDNSPLHF
.	.	TRBJ1-6	TRBV19	TGTGCCACCTCCCGGGAAGAACTTGATTCACCCCTCCACTTT	CATSREELDSPLHF
.	.	TRBJ1-4	TRBV9	TGTGCCAGCAGCCAGACAGGCGCTACTAATGAAAAACTGTTTTTT	CASSQTGATNEKLFF
.	.	TRBJ1-5	TRBV30	TGTGCCTGGAGTGTACAAGGGGGTCAGCCCCAGCATTTT	CAWSVQGGQPQHF